A single sample is the source of the 24 T cell receptor beta chains below, sequenced in a study of CD8 T cells in ankylosing spondylitis. TCRdb re-analysed the 5' RACE reads in MiXCR, keeping a single row per CDR3 protein. The sample holds 200,000 or so distinct CDR3 sequences, around 25% seen once. The sequenced sample was blood, either unsorted or a sorted T cell fraction (not recorded which). The receptors here all came from a male donor with ankylosing spondylitis or in good health (not recorded which).

This clonotype was picked up many times. This chain links TRBV2 with TRBJ2-1; unclear D gene. Trimming stripped 3 bases from V and 6 bases from J, with 9 bases between. There are 13 residues in the CDR3. Germline-derived CDR1 and CDR2 are SNHLY and FYNNEI. DNA for the CDR3: TGTGCCAGCAGTGATAACCAACCCAATGAGCAGTTCTTC. This translates into CASSDNQPNEQFF.

This clonotype has just a few counts. The J gene is TRBJ2-1, the V gene TRBV20-1; D gene uncertain. The germline gives CDR1 DFQATT, CDR2 SNEGSKA (reference sequence). V lost 4 bases, J lost 0 bases, and 10 bases lay in between. This CDR3 has 14 amino acids. CDR3 region: CSAMMMSSYNEQFF. CDR3 nucleotides: TGCAGTGCTATGATGATGAGCTCCTACAATGAGCAGTTCTTC.

The chain couples TRBV29-1 to TRBJ1-1; D might be TRBD1 (6 bases). V lost 8 bases and J 0 bases, leaving 7 bases between the germline ends. CDR1 and CDR2 (germline): SQVTM, ANQGSEA. CDR3 size: 11 residues. CDR3 DNA sequence: TGCAGCACAGGGCTGAACACTGAAGCTTTCTTT. It is translated as CSTGLNTEAFF.

This chain joins TRBV14 and TRBJ2-1; D not certain. Germline values: CDR1 SGHDN, CDR2 FVKESK. V lost 10 bases and J lost 1, with 11 bases in between. This CDR3 has 13 residues. The CDR3 DNA sequence: TGTGCCACCAGTTGGGGATCCTACAATGAGCAGTTCTTC. Protein sequence: CATSWGSYNEQFF.

This clonotype was counted ten times or more. The chain couples TRBV5-1 to TRBJ2-1; 7 bases line up with TRBD1. The CDR3 contains 13 residues. The V and J ends lost 1 base and 8 bases, in that order; junction bases with no gene match: 3. In germline, CDR1 is SGHRS, CDR2 YFSETQ. CDR3 in amino acids: CASSLRTGDEQFF. CDR3 sequence (DNA): TGCGCCAGCAGCTTGAGGACAGGCGATGAGCAGTTCTTC.

The rearrangement joins TRBV4-1 to TRBJ2-7; 10 bases match TRBD2. Germline V gives CDR1 MGHRA, CDR2 YSYEKL. V dropped 5 bases and J dropped 3; count of bases not matched to a gene: 7. CDR3 size: 15 residues. The DNA of the CDR3 is TGCGCCAGCAGCGTTTGGACTAGCGGAAGCTACGAGCAGTACTTC. Protein product: CASSVWTSGSYEQYF.

This clonotype was detected ten times or more. This chain uses TRBV27 with TRBJ2-3, with D possibly TRBD2 on 6 matching bases. CDR1 is MNHEY and CDR2 is SMNVEV in the germline V gene (reference sequence). The CDR3 runs to 15 residues. The germline V and J ends were trimmed by 6 bases and 6 bases, with 19 bases remaining between them. CDR3: CASRLALEFGDTQYF. The DNA for the CDR3 is TGTGCCAGCAGGCTAGCGCTAGAATTCGGCGATACGCAGTATTTT.

This clonotype was detected many times. The rearrangement links TRBV4-2 to TRBJ1-1; a possible D gene is TRBD1 (5 bases). This CDR3 is built from 13 residues. From germline, CDR1 is LGHNA and CDR2 YNFKEQ. The V end was cut by 5 bases, the J end by 0 bases, with 7 bases between. CDR3 DNA sequence: TGTGCCAGCAGCACGACAGTGAACACTGAAGCTTTCTTT. Translation: CASSTTVNTEAFF.

This chain joins TRBV3-1 and TRBJ1-1; the match to TRBD1 covers 9 bases. Unmatched junction bases numbered 3, after V lost 1 base and J lost 0 bases. CDR1 LGHDT and CDR2 YNNKEL come from the germline V gene (reference sequence). The CDR3 extends over 16 amino acids. This chain's CDR3 is CASSQVGQGLNTEAFF. The DNA for the CDR3 is TGTGCCAGCAGCCAAGTTGGACAGGGGCTGAACACTGAAGCTTTCTTT. Combining the CDR3 with reference TRBV3-1 and TRBJ1-1 gives the whole variable domain DTAVSQTPKYLVTQMGNDKSIKCEQNLGHDTMYWYKQDSKKFLKIMFSYNNKELIINETVPNRFSPKSPDKAHLNLHINSLELGDSAVYFCASSQVGQGLNTEAFFGQGTRLTVV.

This rearrangement joins TRBV6-1 to TRBJ2-1, with 14 bases fitting TRBD2. The CDR3 has 15 residues. Germline V lookup: CDR1 MNHNS, CDR2 SASEGT. V trimming: 6 bases; J trimming: 9 bases; junction bases outside the gene matches: 7. CDR3: CASSQGLAGVVEQFF. Written as DNA, the CDR3 is TGTGCCAGCAGCCAGGGACTAGCGGGAGTTGTTGAGCAGTTCTTC.

Points on this clonotype: A much larger clone lies a single base off, so this may be a read error. V gene TRBV10-3 combines with J gene TRBJ2-7; D ambiguous. This CDR3 spans 13 amino acids. Germline V gene sequence: CDR1 ENHRY, CDR2 SYGVKD. Trimming took off 2 bases at V and 6 bases at J, with 11 bases between the two ends. The CDR3 protein is CAISETSPGEQYF. CDR3 in DNA: TGTGCCATCAGTGAGACGTCTCCGGGCGAGCAGTACTTC.

This clonotype was seen a few times. V is TRBV20-1 and J is TRBJ2-7; the D gene could be TRBD1 or TRBD2 (5 bases each). The CDR3 has 13 residues. Germline CDR1 DFQATT, CDR2 SNEGSKA (reference sequence). Trimming pared 5 bases from V and 2 bases from J, leaving 13 bases between. DNA for the CDR3: TGCAGTGCTGGGGACGACAGAACCTACGAGCAGTACTTC. Its translation: CSAGDDRTYEQYF.

This clonotype occurred many times. The chain carries TRBV28 and TRBJ2-7; no definite D call. Trimming took off 8 bases at V and 3 bases at J, with 8 bases between the two ends. This CDR3 has 11 residues. The germline CDR1 and CDR2 sequences are MDHEN and SYDVKM. In nucleotides, the CDR3 is TGTGCCAGCGGAGTGTACTACGAGCAGTACTTC. It yields the protein CASGVYYEQYF.

At least ten counts were recorded for this clonotype. The V and J genes are TRBV7-3 and TRBJ2-3; the match to TRBD2 covers 9 bases. CDR3 size: 18 residues. V shed 1 base and J 4 bases; nucleotides not matched to a gene: 12. Germline CDR1 is SGHTA and CDR2 is FQGTGA. The CDR3 DNA follows: TGTGCCAGCAGCTTAAGGAAAAAGACTAGCGGATTGTCAGATACGCAGTATTTT. This translates into CASSLRKKTSGLSDTQYF.

This clonotype was observed at least ten times. This chain's CDR3 is CASSQRVVGGELFF. The CDR3 nucleotides are TGTGCCAGCAGTCAAAGGGTGGTCGGCGGGGAGCTGTTTTTT. The chain combines TRBV12-3 or TRBV12-4 with TRBJ2-2; no reliable D call. V lost 5 bases and J lost 7, with 14 bases in between. The CDR3 extends over 14 amino acids.

Many counts were recorded for this clonotype. V gene TRBV5-6 combines with J gene TRBJ2-2; D is unclear. Per germline, CDR1 SGHDT and CDR2 YYEEEE. V was clipped by 3 bases and J by 10 bases, with 13 bases between them. This CDR3 region has 13 residues. The CDR3 DNA sequence: TGTGCCAGCAGCTGGACCGGGCTTGAGGAGCTGTTTTTT. This sequence encodes CASSWTGLEELFF.

This clonotype was seen more than once but under ten times. The rearrangement links TRBV7-9 to TRBJ1-2, with D possibly TRBD1 on 6 matching bases. Trimming left V 1 base short and J 6 bases short, with 15 bases between. Germline loops: CDR1 SEHNR, CDR2 FQNEAQ (reference sequence). This CDR3 spans 15 amino acids. The CDR3 DNA is TGTGCCAGCAGCTTAGGTGGGGGGCCCGGGGATGGCTACACCTTC. The encoded protein is CASSLGGGPGDGYTF.

The sample holds a few counts of this clonotype. The chain joins TRBV7-8 to TRBJ2-5; 8 bases line up with TRBD1. The V gene's germline CDR1 is SGHVS and CDR2 FQNEAQ. V trimming: 5 bases; J trimming: 5 bases; junction bases outside the gene matches: 7. This CDR3 spans 14 amino acids. The CDR3 bases are TGTGCCAGCAGCCTTCAGACAGGGGAGGAGACCCAGTACTTC. Protein product: CASSLQTGEETQYF.

The chain recombines TRBV20-1 with TRBJ2-7, with 7 nucleotides matching TRBD2. Germline loops: CDR1 DFQATT, CDR2 SNEGSKA (reference sequence). Unmatched junction bases numbered 8, after V lost 5 bases and J lost 1 base. This CDR3 has 14 residues. This chain's CDR3 is CSAQRGSISYEQYF. The CDR3 DNA reads as TGCAGTGCTCAGCGGGGATCAATTTCCTACGAGCAGTACTTC.

This chain uses TRBV5-1 with TRBJ2-7; 10 nucleotides line up with TRBD1. From germline, CDR1 is SGHRS and CDR2 YFSETQ. This CDR3 is built from 16 residues. V lost 2 bases to trimming and J lost 5 bases; unmatched junction nucleotides: 10. The chain's CDR3 is CASSFGGGQGSNEQYF. CDR3 bases: TGCGCCAGCAGCTTTGGTGGGGGACAGGGGAGCAACGAGCAGTACTTC.

This clonotype has at least ten counts. This chain links TRBV12-3 or TRBV12-4 with TRBJ2-7, with TRBD1 matching 8 bases. CDR3 length: 14 amino acids. V gave up 7 bases and J gave up 3 bases; unmatched junction bases: 8. The CDR3 sequence: CASTSTTGDYEQYF. As DNA, the CDR3 is TGTGCCAGCACCTCTACGACAGGGGACTACGAGCAGTACTTC.

The chain combines TRBV10-3 with TRBJ2-1; TRBD2 matches at 10 bases. With V trimmed by 7 bases and J by 5 bases, 5 bases remained unmatched. This CDR3 spans 14 amino acids. The germline gives CDR1 ENHRY, CDR2 SYGVKD. CDR3 protein: CAINRLAGDNEQFF. Written as DNA, the CDR3 is TGTGCCATCAATAGGCTAGCGGGAGACAATGAGCAGTTCTTC.

This clonotype was found many times. The chain uses TRBV15 and TRBJ2-1; no firm D call. Trimming took off 4 bases at V and 0 bases at J, with 10 bases between the two ends. Germline CDR1 LNHNV, CDR2 YYDKDF (reference sequence). The CDR3 is 15 amino acids. CDR3 coding DNA: TGTGCCACCAGCAAGGGTTCGCTCTCCTACAATGAGCAGTTCTTC. Translated: CATSKGSLSYNEQFF. Full variable domain (missing parts from reference TRBV15 and TRBJ2-1): DAMVIQNPRYQVTQFGKPVTLSCSQTLNHNVMYWYQQKSSQAPKLLFHYYDKDFNNEADTPDNFQSRRPNTSFCFLDIRSPGLGDTAMYLCATSKGSLSYNEQFFGPGTRLTVL.

This clonotype appeared a few times. Because the CDR3 is missing its conserved closing phenylalanine or tryptophan, this is likely a read error. The DNA is left out, because the CDR3 cannot be placed on it with certainty; the CDR3 is given as TCRdb lists it. The chain joins TRBV4-3 to TRBJ1-1. Germline loops: CDR1 LGHNA, CDR2 YSLEER. The CDR3 comprises 8 residues, both ends counted. The CDR3 sequence: CASSQEKG.